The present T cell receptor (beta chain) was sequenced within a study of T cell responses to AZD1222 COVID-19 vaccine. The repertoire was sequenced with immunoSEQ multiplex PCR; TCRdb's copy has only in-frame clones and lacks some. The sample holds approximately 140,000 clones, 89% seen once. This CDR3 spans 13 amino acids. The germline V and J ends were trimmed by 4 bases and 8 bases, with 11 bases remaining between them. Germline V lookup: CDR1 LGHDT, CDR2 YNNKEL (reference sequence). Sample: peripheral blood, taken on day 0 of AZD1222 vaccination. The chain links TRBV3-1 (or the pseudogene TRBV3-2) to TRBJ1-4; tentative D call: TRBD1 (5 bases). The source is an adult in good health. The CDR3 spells CASSPDGGEKLFF. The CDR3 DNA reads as TGTGCCAGCAGCCCAGACGGGGGGGAAAAACTGTTTTTT.